This TCR beta chain derives from a study of blood T cell repertoires in COVID-19. This clone was seen only a few times. This CDR3 is built from 17 residues. With 4 bases clipped from V and 1 base from J, the junction kept 8 bases outside the gene matches. Germline CDR1 SGHVS, CDR2 FQNEAQ. Original analysis: Nucleated cell number was recorded as an estimate derived from reference gene primer amplification. The repertoire was sequenced with immunoSEQ multiplex PCR; TCRdb's copy has only in-frame clones and lacks some. V, J and clone size were drawn from that table, and D and trimming were deduced from the DNA. The sample has about 400,000 clones, 80% to 90% seen once; the top ten hold about a tenth. Participant age was roughly 18 to 95 years, and participants resided in approximately 24 US areas. Cohort placement rested on clinical history that participants reported themselves.

The V call is TRBV7-8, the J call TRBJ2-1; 9 bases match TRBD2. Input material: PBMCs or T cells enriched from blood (not recorded which). The TCR originated in a woman in her 50s who had recovered from COVID-19. In nucleotides, the CDR3 is TGTGCCAGCAGCTCGGTCCGACTAGCGGCTTCCTACAATGAGCAGTTCTTC. Protein sequence: CASSSVRLAASYNEQFF.